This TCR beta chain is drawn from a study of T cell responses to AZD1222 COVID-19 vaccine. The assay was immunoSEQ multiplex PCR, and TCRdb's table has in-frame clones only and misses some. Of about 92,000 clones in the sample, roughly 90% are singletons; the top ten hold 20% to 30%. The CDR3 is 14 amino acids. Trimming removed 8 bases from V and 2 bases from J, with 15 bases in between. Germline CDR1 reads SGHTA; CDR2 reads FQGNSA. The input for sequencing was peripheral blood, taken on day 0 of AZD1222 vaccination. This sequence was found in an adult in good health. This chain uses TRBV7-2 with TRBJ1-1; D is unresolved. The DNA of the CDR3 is TGTGCCAGCCCCGTTACTTCGGTTAACACTGAAGCTTTCTTT. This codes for CASPVTSVNTEAFF.